Included here is one T cell receptor (beta chain) sequence, with context. This sample was included in a study of blood T cell repertoires in COVID-19. The CDR3 covers 14 residues. Trimming removed 6 bases from V and 4 bases from J, with 13 bases in between. CDR1 is MDHEN, CDR2 SYDVKM, per germline. The table came from immunoSEQ multiplex PCR; TCRdb's copy has only in-frame clones and leaves some out. The data contain more than 150,000 clones, 86% of them seen just once; the ten biggest clones take up around 21%. This clonotype originated in a man in his sixties or seventies with active or convalescent COVID-19. V is TRBV28 and J is TRBJ1-5; D is possibly TRBD1 (5 bases). Sequencing input: peripheral blood. CDR3 amino acids: CASSAGGVNQPQHF. The CDR3 nucleotides are TGTGCCAGCAGCGCGGGGGGAGTGAATCAGCCCCAGCATTTT.